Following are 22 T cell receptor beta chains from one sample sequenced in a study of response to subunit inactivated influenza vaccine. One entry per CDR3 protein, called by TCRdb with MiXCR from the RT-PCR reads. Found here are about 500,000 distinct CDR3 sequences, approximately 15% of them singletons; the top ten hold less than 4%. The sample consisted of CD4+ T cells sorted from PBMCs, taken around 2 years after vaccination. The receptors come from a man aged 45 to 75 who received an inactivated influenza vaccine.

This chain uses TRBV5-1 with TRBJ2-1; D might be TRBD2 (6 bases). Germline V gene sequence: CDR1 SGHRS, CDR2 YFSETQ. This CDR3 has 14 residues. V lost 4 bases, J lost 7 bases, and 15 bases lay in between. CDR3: CASSASGTGNEQFF. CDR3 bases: TGCGCCAGCAGCGCCTCCGGGACTGGGAATGAGCAGTTCTTC.

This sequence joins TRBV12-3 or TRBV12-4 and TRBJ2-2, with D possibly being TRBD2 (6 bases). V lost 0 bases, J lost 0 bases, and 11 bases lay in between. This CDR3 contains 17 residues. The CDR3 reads CASSLAREVTNTGELFF. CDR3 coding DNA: TGTGCCAGCAGTTTAGCCAGGGAGGTTACGAACACCGGGGAGCTGTTTTTT.

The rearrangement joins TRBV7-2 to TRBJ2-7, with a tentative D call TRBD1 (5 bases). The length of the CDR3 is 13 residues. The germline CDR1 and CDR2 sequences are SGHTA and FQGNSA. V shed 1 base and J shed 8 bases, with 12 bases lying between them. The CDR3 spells CASSLDSGFKQYF. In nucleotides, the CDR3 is TGTGCCAGCAGCTTAGACTCAGGGTTTAAGCAGTACTTC.

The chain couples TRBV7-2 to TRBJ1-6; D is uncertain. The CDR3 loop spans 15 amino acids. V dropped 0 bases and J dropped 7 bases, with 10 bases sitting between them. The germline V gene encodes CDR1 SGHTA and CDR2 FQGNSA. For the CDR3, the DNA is TGTGCCAGCAGCTTAGCAGGACTGCACAATTCACCCCTCCACTTT. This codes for CASSLAGLHNSPLHF.

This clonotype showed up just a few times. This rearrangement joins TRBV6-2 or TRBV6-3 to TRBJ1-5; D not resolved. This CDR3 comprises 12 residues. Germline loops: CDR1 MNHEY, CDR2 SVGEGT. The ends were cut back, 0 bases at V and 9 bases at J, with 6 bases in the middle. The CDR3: CASSYSKWPQHF. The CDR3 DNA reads TGTGCCAGCAGTTACTCGAAGTGGCCCCAGCATTTT.

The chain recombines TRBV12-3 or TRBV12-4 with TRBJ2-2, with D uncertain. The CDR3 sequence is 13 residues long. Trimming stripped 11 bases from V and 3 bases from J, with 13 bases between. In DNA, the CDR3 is TGTGCCTCCCGGAGAGTGGACACCGGGGAGCTGTTTTTT. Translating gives CASRRVDTGELFF.

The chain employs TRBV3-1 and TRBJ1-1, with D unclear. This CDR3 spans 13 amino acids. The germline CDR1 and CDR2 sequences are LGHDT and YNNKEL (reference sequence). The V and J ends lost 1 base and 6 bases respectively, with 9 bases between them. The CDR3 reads CASSQGLLSEAFF. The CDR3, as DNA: TGTGCCAGCAGCCAAGGACTTCTCTCTGAAGCTTTCTTT.

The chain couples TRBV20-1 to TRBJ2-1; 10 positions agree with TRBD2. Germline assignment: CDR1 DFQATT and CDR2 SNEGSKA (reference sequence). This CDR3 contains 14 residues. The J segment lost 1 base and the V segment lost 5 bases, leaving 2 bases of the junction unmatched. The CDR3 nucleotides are TGCAGTGCTGCACTAGCGGGATCCTACAATGAGCAGTTCTTC. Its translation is CSAALAGSYNEQFF.

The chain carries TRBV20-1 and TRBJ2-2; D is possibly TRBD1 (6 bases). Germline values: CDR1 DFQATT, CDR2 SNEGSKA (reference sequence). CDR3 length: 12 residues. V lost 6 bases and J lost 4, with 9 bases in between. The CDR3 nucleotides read TGCAGTGCGGAAGGGGGCACCGGGGAGCTGTTTTTT. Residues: CSAEGGTGELFF.

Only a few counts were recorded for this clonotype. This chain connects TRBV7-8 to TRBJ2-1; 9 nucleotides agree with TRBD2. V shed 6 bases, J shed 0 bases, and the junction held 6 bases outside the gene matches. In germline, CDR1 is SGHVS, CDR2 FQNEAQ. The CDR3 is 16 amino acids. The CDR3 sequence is CASRPTSGSSYNEQFF. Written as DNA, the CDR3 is TGTGCCAGCAGGCCGACTAGCGGTAGCTCCTACAATGAGCAGTTCTTC.

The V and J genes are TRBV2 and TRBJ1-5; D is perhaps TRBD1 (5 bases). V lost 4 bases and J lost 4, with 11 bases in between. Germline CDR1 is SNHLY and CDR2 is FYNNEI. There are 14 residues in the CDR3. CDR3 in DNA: TGTGCCAGCAGTGTAGAACAGGCTAATCAGCCCCAGCATTTT. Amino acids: CASSVEQANQPQHF.

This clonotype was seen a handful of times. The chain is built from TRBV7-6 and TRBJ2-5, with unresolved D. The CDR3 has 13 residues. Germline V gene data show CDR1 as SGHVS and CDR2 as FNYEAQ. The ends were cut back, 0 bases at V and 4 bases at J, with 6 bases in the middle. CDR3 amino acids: CASSLAALETQYF. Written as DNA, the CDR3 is TGTGCCAGCAGCTTAGCGGCATTAGAGACCCAGTACTTC.

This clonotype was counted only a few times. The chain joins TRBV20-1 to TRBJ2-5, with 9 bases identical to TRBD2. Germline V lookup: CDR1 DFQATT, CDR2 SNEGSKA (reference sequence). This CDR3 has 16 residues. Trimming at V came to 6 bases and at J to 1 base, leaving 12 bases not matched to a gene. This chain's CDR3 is CSARLLSGLAQETQYF. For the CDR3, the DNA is TGCAGTGCCCGACTCCTTTCGGGACTAGCCCAAGAGACCCAGTACTTC.

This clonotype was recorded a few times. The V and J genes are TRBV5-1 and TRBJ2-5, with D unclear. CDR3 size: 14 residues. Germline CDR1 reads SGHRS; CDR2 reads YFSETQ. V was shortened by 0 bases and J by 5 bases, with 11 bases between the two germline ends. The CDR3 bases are TGCGCCAGCAGCTTGGGTTCTCTGGGTGAGACCCAGTACTTC. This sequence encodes CASSLGSLGETQYF.

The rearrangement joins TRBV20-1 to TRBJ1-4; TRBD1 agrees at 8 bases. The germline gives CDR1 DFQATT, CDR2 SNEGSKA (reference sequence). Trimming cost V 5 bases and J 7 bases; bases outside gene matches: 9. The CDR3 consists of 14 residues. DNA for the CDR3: TGCAGTGCTGCTCAGGGGACAGGCGGTGAAAAACTGTTTTTT. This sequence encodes CSAAQGTGGEKLFF.

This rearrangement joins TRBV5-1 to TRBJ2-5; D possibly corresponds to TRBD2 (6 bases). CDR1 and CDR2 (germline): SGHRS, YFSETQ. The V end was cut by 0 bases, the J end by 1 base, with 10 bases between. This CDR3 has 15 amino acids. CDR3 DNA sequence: TGCGCCAGCAGCTTGGCTGGGACTCTCCAAGAGACCCAGTACTTC. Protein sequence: CASSLAGTLQETQYF.

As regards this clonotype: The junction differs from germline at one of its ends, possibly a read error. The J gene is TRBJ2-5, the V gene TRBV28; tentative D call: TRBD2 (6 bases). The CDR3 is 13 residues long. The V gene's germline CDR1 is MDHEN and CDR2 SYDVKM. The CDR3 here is CASSLVAEKTEYF. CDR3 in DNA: TGTGCCAGCAGTTTGGTAGCGGAGAAGACCGAGTACTTC.

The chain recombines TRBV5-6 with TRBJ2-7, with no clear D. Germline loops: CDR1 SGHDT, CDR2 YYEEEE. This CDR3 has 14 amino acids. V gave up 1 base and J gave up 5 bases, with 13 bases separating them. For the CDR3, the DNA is TGTGCCAGCAGCTTGAGTCAGCCTTTGGACGAGCAGTACTTC. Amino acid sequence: CASSLSQPLDEQYF.

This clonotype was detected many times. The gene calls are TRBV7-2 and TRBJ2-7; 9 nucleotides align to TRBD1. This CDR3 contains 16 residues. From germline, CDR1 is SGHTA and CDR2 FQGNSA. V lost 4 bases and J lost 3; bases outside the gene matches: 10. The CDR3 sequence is CASSWAMSTGGYEQYF. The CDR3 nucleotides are TGTGCCAGCAGCTGGGCGATGTCGACAGGGGGCTACGAGCAGTACTTC.

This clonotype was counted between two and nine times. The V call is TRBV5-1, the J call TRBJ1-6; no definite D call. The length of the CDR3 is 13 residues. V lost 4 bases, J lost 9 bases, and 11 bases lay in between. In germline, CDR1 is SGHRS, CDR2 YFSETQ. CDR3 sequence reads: CASSEKLASPLHF. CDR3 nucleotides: TGCGCCAGCAGCGAGAAGTTGGCTTCACCCCTCCACTTT.

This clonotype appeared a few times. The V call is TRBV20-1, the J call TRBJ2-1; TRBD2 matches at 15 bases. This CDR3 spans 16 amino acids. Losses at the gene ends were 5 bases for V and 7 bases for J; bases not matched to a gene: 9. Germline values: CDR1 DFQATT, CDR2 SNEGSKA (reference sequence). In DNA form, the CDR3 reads TGCAGTGCTCTACGACCCGGGACTAGCGGGAGGAATGAGCAGTTCTTC. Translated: CSALRPGTSGRNEQFF.

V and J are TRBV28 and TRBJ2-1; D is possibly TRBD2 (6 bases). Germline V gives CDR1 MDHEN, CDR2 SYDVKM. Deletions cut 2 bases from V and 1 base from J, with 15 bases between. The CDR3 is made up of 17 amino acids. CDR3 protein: CASSLIVGGKSYNEQFF. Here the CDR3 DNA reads TGTGCCAGCAGTTTAATCGTGGGCGGGAAGTCCTACAATGAGCAGTTCTTC.